This entry concerns a single TCR beta chain. Its matching antigen is unknown. Each PCR contained spiked synthetic TR CDR3 controls spanning every V-J pairing. The repertoire was sequenced with immunoSEQ multiplex PCR; TCRdb's copy has only in-frame clones and lacks some. The sample contains 25,000 to 35,000 clones, roughly 87% of which appear only once. The sample comes from a study of multiple sclerosis patients with progressive multifocal leukoencephalopathy. The study's findings and limits: Lower normalized Shannon entropy suggested reduced TRB diversity in most PML patients.

Looked up from germline, CDR1 is GTSNPN and CDR2 is SVGIG (reference sequence). The CDR3 contains 16 residues. The ends lost 4 bases at V and 6 bases at J; junction bases unmatched: 8. Specified time point: time of PML onset. Sequencing used PBMCs, obtained from a patient treated with natalizumab. The chain uses TRBV30 and TRBJ2-1; TRBD2 matches 14 bases. This TCR was recovered from a human donor with progressive multifocal leukoencephalopathy. The CDR3 bases are TGTGCCTGGACCAAGGGGACTAGCGGGAGAGGCAATGAGCAGTTCTTC. Protein product: CAWTKGTSGRGNEQFF.